This TCR beta chain emerged from a study of blood T cell repertoires in COVID-19 (dated by TCRdb to 2018 to 2020). With respect to the entire study: Collaborator samples came from the United States, Italy and Spain and covered acute and convalescent phases of COVID-19. The material from the prospective study consisted of cDNA or gDNA derived from T cells, B-cell-depleted T cells, or PBMCs. The dataset comprised deeply sampled blood TCRbeta repertoires from subjects exposed to, actively infected with, or recovered from COVID-19. A freely available public database, intended as a resource for researchers studying the immune response to SARS-CoV-2, is where the repertoires were released. The samples were drawn from two sources: the first 160 participants of the ongoing ImmuneRACE study, and fewer than 1,500 subjects contributed by 6 global collaborators. Nearly every sample came with metadata listing a de-identified subject ID, COVID-19 status, age in years and sex. Where available, HLA class I and class II types were obtained from metadata supplied by the sample provider rather than from assay-based typing.

TCRbeta CDR3 regions were amplified from genomic DNA by means of the immunoSEQ Assay, a bias-controlled multiplex PCR. In the original analysis: The number of nucleated cells in each sample was estimated by amplification of reference gene primers within the assay. Sequence reads were collapsed and filtered to measure the absolute abundance of every unique TCRbeta CDR3 rearrangement. Productive Simpson clonality was computed per sample as the square root of Simpson's diversity index over productive rearrangements. In its TCRdb copy, this immuneACCESS table keeps in-frame sequences only and misses some clones. Where compared with another copy, unresolved V genes explain less than half of these, and the others have no known cause. The V and J calls and the clone size are those of that table, but D and trimming were determined from the DNA. For this sample there are about 99,000 clones; roughly 91% appear just once. Around 5.8% of the sample is in the top ten clones.

The CDR3 goes from the cysteine to the phenylalanine over 17 residues. Just CDR3 DNA is preserved here, 51 bases in frame from base 1. From a lookup of the germline V gene, CDR1 and CDR2 are SGHDT and YYEEEE. After removal of 3 bases from V and 1 base from J, the junction retains 8 bases not matched to a gene. Each collaborating institution followed its own protocols to collect whole blood in K2EDTA tubes. Collaborator samples were shipped for TCRbeta analysis as frozen whole blood, isolated PBMCs, or DNA extracted from either sample type. With respect to this clone: The clone's antigen remains unknown. No per-base quality is available; no much larger clone lies one base away.

General findings and caveats noted by the study authors: Clinical and demographic metadata were provided uncurated, with the amount varying by source and participant.

This clonotype was sampled from a human donor in a cohort sampled during active COVID-19. The V and J genes are TRBV5-6 and TRBJ2-1; TRBD1 aligns with 9 central bases. The specimen was peripheral blood. The DNA is TGTGCCAGCAGCTACGATACCGGGACAGGGTCCTACAATGAGCAGTTCTTC. Translation gives CASSYDTGTGSYNEQFF. Joined to the reference TRBV5-6 and TRBJ2-1 proteins, this CDR3 gives the full variable domain: DAGVTQSPTHLIKTRGQQVTLRCSPKSGHDTVSWYQQALGQGPQFIFQYYEEEERQRGNFPDRFSGHQFPNYSSELNVNALLLGDSALYLCASSYDTGTGSYNEQFFGPGTRLTVL.